This TCR beta chain was profiled in a study of cytomegalovirus exposure and HLA in healthy donors. Study observations and caveats: It was only CMV serostatus that was available as immune exposure information. Highly shared variants forming one cluster were likely a sequencing artifact.

The CDR3 spans 17 residues. CDR1 is MDHEN, CDR2 SYDVKM, per germline. The V and J ends lost 2 bases and 6 bases, in that order; junction bases with no gene match: 12. The PCR ran on 60 Vbeta and 13 Jbeta primers. Using immunoSEQ multiplex PCR, the repertoire was profiled, and TCRdb retains in-frame clones only, with some absent. The sample yields over 150,000 clones, around 67% seen once. In the case of this clone: What it binds is unknown.

This chain links TRBV28 with TRBJ1-2, with 10 positions matching TRBD1. This receptor was obtained from a woman younger than 30 in good health and CMV-seropositive. Source material: PBMCs. The CDR3, as DNA: TGTGCCAGCAGTTTACCGGGACAGGGGAGTGATAAAGATGGCTACACCTTC. Translation gives CASSLPGQGSDKDGYTF.